This T cell receptor beta chain emerged from a study of cytomegalovirus exposure and HLA in healthy donors. As for this clone: Antigen unknown.

The CDR3 extends over 16 amino acids. Trimming pared 3 bases from V and 1 base from J, leaving 17 bases between. Germline V lookup: CDR1 SGHTS, CDR2 YDEGEE. Overall study results and limits: The authors confirmed in vitro that a few CMV-associated chains were specific for CMV antigens. Researchers counted around 150 TCR beta chains as cytomegalovirus-associated. The classifier, whose performance was assessed in both the original and validation cohorts, reportedly diagnosed cytomegalovirus status with high specificity and sensitivity. Most sequenced TCRs were rare (though some public TCRs occurred in many donors).

Repertoires were generated with immunoSEQ multiplex PCR, while TCRdb's copy carries only in-frame clones and drops some. The sample holds 150,000 to 160,000 clones, 85% to 90% seen once. The rearrangement uses TRBV5-8 and TRBJ2-7, with D possibly being TRBD1 (5 bases). The sequence was collected from a human donor in good health. The sample was PBMCs. Written as DNA, the CDR3 is TGTGCCAGCAGCTCTGTGACCCATCAGGGATCCTACGAGCAGTACTTC. Protein sequence: CASSSVTHQGSYEQYF.